This T cell receptor (beta chain) comes out of a study of Ad26.COV2.S vaccination and SARS-CoV-2 variants. Study findings and constraints: Substantial breadth was reportedly displayed by spike-specific CD8+ and CD4+ T cell responses after vaccination.

The CDR3 runs to 14 residues. Germline loops: CDR1 SGDLS, CDR2 YYNGEE. V lost 0 bases and J 6 bases, leaving 12 bases between the germline ends. Treatment reported: 19 received Ad26.COV2.S at low or high dose, single or two shots; 5 received placebo; per-sample allocation not given. Vaccine and placebo recipients were sampled on day 63 after the first injection. Clones were read by immunoSEQ multiplex PCR, and TCRdb kept only the in-frame ones, dropping some. Of around 270,000 clones in the sample, roughly nine tenths were seen once. Comment on this clone: What it binds is unknown.

The source material was peripheral blood, sampled in a trial of Ad26.COV2.S vaccine versus placebo. The receptor's source is a person between 18 and 60 years old who received the Ad26.COV2.S COVID-19 vaccine or a placebo. The chain couples TRBV9 to TRBJ1-1; D not certain. CDR3 sequence reads: CASSVEGFGAEAFF. CDR3 DNA sequence: TGTGCCAGCAGCGTAGAAGGGTTCGGGGCTGAAGCTTTCTTT.